Listed here are 19 T cell receptor beta chains from one sample, sequenced in a study of T cell responses to AZD1222 COVID-19 vaccine (dated by TCRdb to the early 2020s). The time point label on this specimen signifies: about 28 days (+/-7) after the second vaccine dose. The treatment or condition label, read with the paper, signifies: meningococcal conjugate vaccine given as trial control. The library was produced with the immunoSEQ multiplex PCR assay. What TCRdb holds here is the immuneACCESS table cut down to in-frame rearrangements. Part of the clones is not present; checked against another copy, under half of the missing clones reflect an unresolved V gene, and the others are unexplained. Within this sample are roughly 200,000 clones, with approximately 90% of them counted one time only. The ten top clones hold 3.6% of the sample. The sample here was peripheral blood, taken 28 days after the second dose of the MenACWY control vaccine. The receptors come from an adult who received the MenACWY meningococcal vaccine as a control.

The genes are TRBV6-1 and TRBJ2-5, with 16 bases fitting TRBD2. The V segment lost 3 bases and the J segment 5 bases; nucleotides outside the gene matches: 3. The CDR3 has 16 residues. The V gene's germline CDR1 is MNHNS and CDR2 SASEGT. Here the CDR3 DNA reads TGTGCCAGCAGTGAGACGGGACTAGCGGGAGGGGAGACCCAGTACTTC. Amino acids: CASSETGLAGGETQYF.

This clone is a singleton in its sample. The J gene is TRBJ2-1, the V gene TRBV6-5; 12 bases line up with TRBD2. CDR1 is MNHEY, CDR2 SVGAGI, per germline. V gave up 6 bases and J gave up 7 bases; unmatched junction bases: 7. The CDR3 extends over 15 amino acids. The CDR3 sequence is CASSPLAGGRNEQFF. CDR3 bases: TGTGCCAGCAGCCCACTAGCGGGAGGCCGTAATGAGCAGTTCTTC.

The V call is TRBV9, the J call TRBJ1-2; TRBD1 is a possible D gene (6 bases). The CDR3 consists of 15 residues. The V gene's germline CDR1 is SGDLS and CDR2 YYNGEE. V shed 2 bases and J shed 4 bases, with 15 bases lying between them. In DNA, the CDR3 is TGTGCCAGCAGCGTTGGGGGGGCGCTCGGCTATGGCTACACCTTC. Encoded protein: CASSVGGALGYGYTF.

The chain carries TRBV9 and TRBJ2-3, with D unclear. The CDR3 consists of 13 residues. Germline values: CDR1 SGDLS, CDR2 YYNGEE. V lost 4 bases and J lost 5, with 11 bases in between. The CDR3 coding sequence is TGTGCCAGCAGCCCCCTCGACGAAGATACGCAGTATTTT. This sequence encodes CASSPLDEDTQYF.

V usage is TRBV11-3 and J usage is TRBJ1-1; TRBD1 is a possible D gene (5 bases). The germline CDR1 and CDR2 sequences are SGHNT and YENEEA. This CDR3 spans 14 amino acids. Trimming took 5 bases from V and 6 from J, leaving 16 bases between them. The CDR3 here is CASSPRDSGAEAFF. The CDR3 coding sequence is TGTGCCAGCAGCCCCCGGGACTCGGGGGCTGAAGCTTTCTTT.

This chain links TRBV19 with TRBJ1-5; no clear D. Per the germline V gene, CDR1 is LNHDA and CDR2 is SQIVND (reference sequence). Trimming took 3 bases from V and 1 from J, leaving 10 bases between them. The CDR3 contains 15 residues. The CDR3 DNA follows: TGTGCCAGTAGTATGTCGCAGATCAGCAATCAGCCCCAGCATTTT. Protein sequence: CASSMSQISNQPQHF.

This clone was detected a few times. The chain combines TRBV27 with TRBJ1-2; D unresolved. Deletions cut 5 bases from V and 3 bases from J, with 10 bases between. Germline V gene sequence: CDR1 MNHEY, CDR2 SMNVEV (reference sequence). This CDR3 has 13 residues. In nucleotides, the CDR3 is TGTGCCAGCAGTCATGCTCTCTACTATGGCTACACCTTC. Protein product: CASSHALYYGYTF.

Only a few counts were recorded for this clone. The chain employs TRBV14 and TRBJ1-3; D is unclear. The CDR3 contains 15 residues. CDR1 is SGHDN, CDR2 FVKESK, per germline. V shed 2 bases and J shed 2 bases, with 10 bases lying between them. For the CDR3, the DNA is TGTGCCAGCAGCCAACGGAGGGATGCTGGAAACACCATATATTTT. Protein: CASSQRRDAGNTIYF.

CDR3 coding DNA: TGTGCCACCAGTGAAGCCCGCGTGATAGCGGGGTCAAGCTCCTACAATGAGCAGTTCTTC. Translation gives CATSEARVIAGSSSYNEQFF. The rearrangement joins TRBV24-1 to TRBJ2-1, with TRBD2 matching 8 bases. The junction had 16 bases not matched to a gene; V was cut back by 4 bases and J by 0 bases. CDR1 and CDR2 from the germline V gene are KGHDR and SFDVKD. The CDR3 extends over 20 amino acids.

The chain recombines TRBV19 with TRBJ2-5, with D maybe TRBD1 (6 bases). The germline V gene encodes CDR1 LNHDA and CDR2 SQIVND (reference sequence). Deletions cut 7 bases from V and 5 bases from J, with 26 bases between. This CDR3 contains 17 residues. The chain's CDR3 is CASIRTETGAHPETQYF. The CDR3 DNA is TGTGCCAGTATTCGGACAGAAACCGGAGCCCACCCCGAGACCCAGTACTTC.

V is TRBV21-1 and J is TRBJ1-2; the DNA was not compared with TRBD1, the D call given in the table. TRBV21-1 is designated a pseudogene. The CDR3 extends over 14 amino acids. CDR3 sequence: CASSKTPGDYGYTF. For the CDR3, the DNA is TGTGCCAGCAGCAAAACCCCAGGGGACTATGGCTACACCTTC.

V is TRBV29-1 and J is TRBJ2-1; 13 nucleotides line up with TRBD2. Germline CDR1 reads SQVTM; CDR2 reads ANQGSEA. The CDR3 is 13 residues long. V dropped 6 bases and J dropped 9; count of bases not matched to a gene: 5. The CDR3 region has the DNA TGCAGCGTCCTACTAGCGGGAGGGATTGAGCAGTTCTTC. Protein sequence: CSVLLAGGIEQFF.

This sequence joins TRBV5-8 and TRBJ1-2, with D unclear. Trimming removed 0 bases at V and 7 bases at J, with 16 bases between. The germline gives CDR1 SGHTS, CDR2 YDEGEE. The CDR3 is made up of 15 amino acids. The CDR3 region is CASSLGESGLSGYTF. The CDR3 coding sequence is TGTGCCAGCAGCTTGGGTGAGAGCGGCCTGTCTGGCTACACCTTC.

This chain joins TRBV12-5 and TRBJ1-5, with D hard to call. The CDR3 has 15 residues. Germline V lookup: CDR1 LGHNT, CDR2 FRNRAP. The V and J ends lost 5 bases and 0 bases respectively, with 11 bases between them. CDR3 nucleotides: TGTGCTAGTGGTCAAGACACCTATAGCAATCAGCCCCAGCATTTT. It yields the protein CASGQDTYSNQPQHF.

The V and J genes are TRBV28 and TRBJ1-1; D not resolved. Trimming removed 8 bases from V and 0 bases from J, with 7 bases in between. The germline V gene encodes CDR1 MDHEN and CDR2 SYDVKM. The CDR3 covers 12 residues. The CDR3, as DNA: TGTGCCAGCTTAAGCGTGAACACTGAAGCTTTCTTT. Translation gives CASLSVNTEAFF. The entire variable domain, with the rest obtained from reference TRBV28 and TRBJ1-1, is as follows: DVKVTQSSRYLVKRTGEKVFLECVQDMDHENMFWYRQDPGLGLRLIYFSYDVKMKEKGDIPEGYSVSREKKERFSLILESASTNQTSMYLCASLSVNTEAFFGQGTRLTVV.

Here the CDR3 DNA reads TGTGCCAGTAGTGCAGGGGCGAGCTATAATTCACCCCTCCACTTT. This sequence encodes CASSAGASYNSPLHF. This chain links TRBV19 with TRBJ1-6, with a tentative D call TRBD1 (6 bases). Trimming took 5 bases from V and 3 from J, leaving 11 bases between them. Looked up from germline, CDR1 is LNHDA and CDR2 is SQIVND (reference sequence). This CDR3 is built from 15 residues.

The CDR3 protein is CASSITQGMNTEAFF. CDR3 in DNA: TGTGCCAGTAGTATAACCCAGGGCATGAACACTGAAGCTTTCTTT. The rearrangement uses TRBV19 and TRBJ1-1; tentative D call: TRBD1 (5 bases). In germline, CDR1 is LNHDA, CDR2 SQIVND (reference sequence). This CDR3 is built from 15 residues. Trimming shortened V by 2 bases and J by 0 bases, and 10 bases separated the two germline ends.

The genes are TRBV7-9 and TRBJ2-1, with D perhaps matching TRBD2 (5 bases). This CDR3 contains 13 residues. V gave up 5 bases and J gave up 10 bases, with 15 bases separating them. Germline V lookup: CDR1 SEHNR, CDR2 FQNEAQ (reference sequence). CDR3 sequence reads: CASSRGSNLEQFF. CDR3 in DNA: TGTGCCAGCAGCCGGGGTAGCAATTTGGAGCAGTTCTTC.

This clone has only a few counts. The chain joins TRBV7-8 to TRBJ1-3, with unresolved D. This CDR3 comprises 15 residues. Germline V CDR1 and CDR2: SGHVS, FQNEAQ. Between the trimmed V and J ends, which lost 5 bases and 0 bases, there was a span of 11 bases. The DNA of the CDR3 is TGTGCCAGCAGCGCCGACGGGCGCTCTGGAAACACCATATATTTT. It encodes CASSADGRSGNTIYF.